This TCR beta chain was captured in a study of monozygotic twins with inflammatory bowel disease. About this clonotype: What it binds is unknown.

Germline CDR1 is MNHEY and CDR2 is SVGAGI. The CDR3 is made up of 11 amino acids. The UMIs contained a 6-nucleotide sample barcode. They were added by template switching during cDNA synthesis. TCRdb re-analyzed the 5' RACE reads; it lists each CDR3 protein once, without DNA. The sample holds 110,000 to 150,000 distinct CDR3 sequences. Broader study findings: Neither one strong signal nor one clonotype associated with IBD was supported.

This rearrangement joins TRBV6-5 to TRBJ1-2. Input material: blood. The TCR originated in a human donor with ulcerative colitis or Crohn's disease, or a healthy co-twin of an affected twin (not recorded which). CDR3 loop: CASRSLYGYTF.